Listed below are T cell receptor beta chains from one sample, sequenced in a study of T-cell reconstitution after alpha-beta-depleted transplantation in children. TCRdb re-analysed the PCR reads in MiXCR, keeping a single row per CDR3 protein. Here the sample spans 450,000 to 700,000 distinct CDR3 sequences, 25% to 30% being singletons. The sequences come from PBMCs, collected before TCRalphabeta/CD19-depleted stem cell transplant. These receptors were obtained from a boy younger than two with Wiskott-Aldrich syndrome, due to receive a stem cell transplant. CDR3s include the opening cysteine and the closing phenylalanine or tryptophan. The D gene is left open where the match is weak. Part of the rows lack a size; the others show once, few, many or a class for expanded clones.

abundance: few
d_gene: NA
v_gene: TRBV27
j_gene: TRBJ2-7
CDR3nt: TGTGCCAGCAGTTTATCAGGGATCTCCTACGAGCAGTACTTC
CDR3aa: CASSLSGISYEQYF

abundance: NA
d_gene: NA
v_gene: TRBV19
j_gene: TRBJ1-2
CDR3nt: TGTGCCAGTAGTAATCGGCTGAACTATGGCTACACCTTC
CDR3aa: CASSNRLNYGYTF

abundance: few
d_gene: TRBD2
v_gene: TRBV12-3/TRBV12-4
j_gene: TRBJ2-1
CDR3nt: TGTGCCAGCAGTTTAAGGGCGGGAGGGGATGAGCAGTTCTTC
CDR3aa: CASSLRAGGDEQFF

abundance: NA
d_gene: TRBD1
v_gene: TRBV28
j_gene: TRBJ1-2
CDR3nt: TGTGCCAGCAGTTTCGGACAGGGGGGAGTGAACGGCTACACCTTC
CDR3aa: CASSFGQGGVNGYTF

abundance: few
d_gene: NA
v_gene: TRBV20-1
j_gene: TRBJ1-3
CDR3nt: TGCAGTGCTAGATTTGAGGCTGTTGGAAACACCATATATTTT
CDR3aa: CSARFEAVGNTIYF

abundance: NA
d_gene: TRBD2
v_gene: TRBV12-3/TRBV12-4
j_gene: TRBJ2-1
CDR3nt: TGTGCCAGCAGTAACCCATCCGGGACTAGCGGGAGTGAGCAGTTCTTC
CDR3aa: CASSNPSGTSGSEQFF

abundance: NA
d_gene: NA
v_gene: TRBV12-3/TRBV12-4
j_gene: TRBJ2-7
CDR3nt: TGTGCCAGCACCGCCGGGGGCGAGCAGTACTTC
CDR3aa: CASTAGGEQYF

abundance: NA
d_gene: NA
v_gene: TRBV12-3/TRBV12-4
j_gene: TRBJ1-5
CDR3nt: TGTGCCAGCAGTTTAGTAGGTTTAGGTCAGCCCCAGCATTTT
CDR3aa: CASSLVGLGQPQHF

abundance: NA
d_gene: NA
v_gene: TRBV28
j_gene: TRBJ1-2
CDR3nt: TGTGCCAGCAGTCCTCGGACGGTGAACTATGGCTACACCTTC
CDR3aa: CASSPRTVNYGYTF

abundance: NA
d_gene: NA
v_gene: TRBV10-3
j_gene: TRBJ2-3
CDR3nt: TGTGCCATCAGTGATCCAGGGTCAAGCACAGATACGCAGTATTTT
CDR3aa: CAISDPGSSTDTQYF

abundance: NA
d_gene: NA
v_gene: TRBV20-1
j_gene: TRBJ2-1
CDR3nt: TGCAGTGCTGGTTCGGGATCATTCTACAATGAGCAGTTCTTC
CDR3aa: CSAGSGSFYNEQFF

abundance: few
d_gene: TRBD1
v_gene: TRBV18
j_gene: TRBJ1-6
CDR3nt: TGTGCCAGCTCAACCGGGACAGGTTATAATTCACCCCTCCACTTT
CDR3aa: CASSTGTGYNSPLHF

abundance: NA
d_gene: TRBD2
v_gene: TRBV5-1
j_gene: TRBJ2-7
CDR3nt: TGCGCCAGCAGCTTGGAGGGAGGGGAGGGTCCCGGCTACGAGCAGTACTTC
CDR3aa: CASSLEGGEGPGYEQYF

abundance: few
d_gene: TRBD1
v_gene: TRBV20-1
j_gene: TRBJ1-2
CDR3nt: TGCAGTGCTCGGGACAGGGCCTATGGCTACACCTTC
CDR3aa: CSARDRAYGYTF

abundance: many
d_gene: NA
v_gene: TRBV3-1
j_gene: TRBJ2-7
CDR3nt: TGTGCCAGCAGCCAAGACCGGGAGCAGTACTTC
CDR3aa: CASSQDREQYF

abundance: NA
d_gene: NA
v_gene: TRBV7-9
j_gene: TRBJ2-1
CDR3nt: TGTGCCAGCAGCCCCGGCTGGGGACGAGGATACAATGAGCAGTTCTTC
CDR3aa: CASSPGWGRGYNEQFF

abundance: few
d_gene: NA
v_gene: TRBV5-1
j_gene: TRBJ1-1
CDR3nt: TGCGCCAGCAGGGCCTCGGGCACTGAAGCTTTCTTT
CDR3aa: CASRASGTEAFF

abundance: NA
d_gene: TRBD1
v_gene: TRBV3-1
j_gene: TRBJ2-1
CDR3nt: TGTGCCAGCAGCCCATGGCAGGGGGTCTACAATGAGCAGTTCTTC
CDR3aa: CASSPWQGVYNEQFF

abundance: NA
d_gene: TRBD1
v_gene: TRBV5-6
j_gene: TRBJ2-3
CDR3nt: TGTGCCAGCAGCCCGGACAGGGCGGGCGATACGCAGTATTTT
CDR3aa: CASSPDRAGDTQYF

abundance: NA
d_gene: TRBD1
v_gene: TRBV28
j_gene: TRBJ2-3
CDR3nt: TGTGCCAGCAGTGCGAGGACAGGGACCACAGATACGCAGTATTTT
CDR3aa: CASSARTGTTDTQYF

abundance: few
d_gene: NA
v_gene: TRBV20-1
j_gene: TRBJ1-3
CDR3nt: TGCAGTGCTAGAGATCCCAGTACTGGAAACACCATATATTTT
CDR3aa: CSARDPSTGNTIYF

abundance: NA
d_gene: TRBD1
v_gene: TRBV7-8
j_gene: TRBJ1-4
CDR3nt: TGTGCCAGCAGCTTATCCGGGACAGGGGGGGATGAAAAACTGTTTTTT
CDR3aa: CASSLSGTGGDEKLFF

abundance: few
d_gene: NA
v_gene: TRBV5-1
j_gene: TRBJ2-3
CDR3nt: TGCGCCAGCAGCTTGCAGGGCACCGTTCCAGGGGATACGCAGTATTTT
CDR3aa: CASSLQGTVPGDTQYF

abundance: NA
d_gene: NA
v_gene: TRBV6-2/TRBV6-3
j_gene: TRBJ2-5
CDR3nt: TGTGCCAGCAGGGACCAGCGAGACTCAAAAGAGACCCAGTACTTC
CDR3aa: CASRDQRDSKETQYF

abundance: NA
d_gene: TRBD1
v_gene: TRBV5-1
j_gene: TRBJ2-5
CDR3nt: TGCGCCAGCAGTCGGGGGACAGGGGAGACCCAGTACTTC
CDR3aa: CASSRGTGETQYF

abundance: few
d_gene: TRBD2
v_gene: TRBV11-2
j_gene: TRBJ2-1
CDR3nt: TGTGCCAGCAGCTCCTTTAGCGGGGAAGCCAATGAGCAGTTCTTC
CDR3aa: CASSSFSGEANEQFF

abundance: NA
d_gene: NA
v_gene: TRBV5-1
j_gene: TRBJ2-2
CDR3nt: TGCGCCAGCAGCCGCCCCCTCGACAGGTCCGTCACCGGGGAGCTGTTTTTT
CDR3aa: CASSRPLDRSVTGELFF

abundance: NA
d_gene: NA
v_gene: TRBV5-7
j_gene: TRBJ2-7
CDR3nt: TGTGCCAGCAGCTTTTCAAAGCAGTACTTC
CDR3aa: CASSFSKQYF

abundance: few
d_gene: TRBD2
v_gene: TRBV20-1
j_gene: TRBJ2-7
CDR3nt: TGCAGTGCTCCTCAGGCGGGAGGGCTCGACGAGCAGTACTTC
CDR3aa: CSAPQAGGLDEQYF

abundance: NA
d_gene: NA
v_gene: TRBV24-1
j_gene: TRBJ2-5
CDR3nt: TGTGCCACCAGTGGATCTGGGGGCATAGGGACCCAGTACTTC
CDR3aa: CATSGSGGIGTQYF

abundance: few
d_gene: NA
v_gene: TRBV29-1
j_gene: TRBJ1-4
CDR3nt: TGCAGCGTTGGTGCAACTAATGAAAAACTGTTTTTT
CDR3aa: CSVGATNEKLFF

abundance: NA
d_gene: NA
v_gene: TRBV6-1
j_gene: TRBJ2-3
CDR3nt: TGTGCCAGCAGAAAACAGGGGAGGGGCACAGATACGCAGTATTTT
CDR3aa: CASRKQGRGTDTQYF

abundance: few
d_gene: NA
v_gene: TRBV27
j_gene: TRBJ2-3
CDR3nt: TGTGCCAGCAAAACAGGGAAGGGAGATACGCAGTATTTT
CDR3aa: CASKTGKGDTQYF

abundance: NA
d_gene: NA
v_gene: TRBV27
j_gene: TRBJ2-7
CDR3nt: TGTGCCAGCAGTTATAGGTTAAAAAGCTCCTACGAGCAGTACTTC
CDR3aa: CASSYRLKSSYEQYF

abundance: NA
d_gene: TRBD2
v_gene: TRBV6-1
j_gene: TRBJ2-5
CDR3nt: TGTGCCAGCACAGAGAGCGGGAGAGCTTTGGAGACCCAGTACTTC
CDR3aa: CASTESGRALETQYF

abundance: NA
d_gene: NA
v_gene: TRBV5-1
j_gene: TRBJ1-1
CDR3nt: TGCGCCAGCAGCTTGGAGTGGGGAAACACTGAAGCTTTCTTT
CDR3aa: CASSLEWGNTEAFF

abundance: NA
d_gene: NA
v_gene: TRBV27
j_gene: TRBJ1-1
CDR3nt: TGTGCCAGCAGTTTATCAGGGGAGATCCGCGGTGAAGCTTTCTTT
CDR3aa: CASSLSGEIRGEAFF

abundance: NA
d_gene: NA
v_gene: TRBV20-1
j_gene: TRBJ1-5
CDR3nt: TGCAGTGCTAGAGATATGGGGGTCAATCAGCCCCAGCATTTT
CDR3aa: CSARDMGVNQPQHF

abundance: NA
d_gene: NA
v_gene: TRBV14
j_gene: TRBJ1-2
CDR3nt: TGTGCCAGCAGCCAAGGGGGACCGCCTTTTGGCTACACCTTC
CDR3aa: CASSQGGPPFGYTF

abundance: few
d_gene: NA
v_gene: TRBV5-6
j_gene: TRBJ1-2
CDR3nt: TGTGCCAGCAGCTTGGGGTCCCTGACCTCCTTCTATGGCTACACCTTC
CDR3aa: CASSLGSLTSFYGYTF

abundance: NA
d_gene: NA
v_gene: TRBV5-1
j_gene: TRBJ2-5
CDR3nt: TGCGCCAGCAGCTTGGTAGGGCCGGGACGGGTCCAAGAGACCCAGTACTTC
CDR3aa: CASSLVGPGRVQETQYF

abundance: NA
d_gene: TRBD1
v_gene: TRBV18
j_gene: TRBJ2-3
CDR3nt: TGTGCCAGCTCACCAAGACAGGGCGCAGATACGCAGTATTTT
CDR3aa: CASSPRQGADTQYF

abundance: few
d_gene: TRBD2
v_gene: TRBV9
j_gene: TRBJ2-3
CDR3nt: TGTGCCAGCAGCGTAGACGGGGGGGGCACAGATACGCAGTATTTT
CDR3aa: CASSVDGGGTDTQYF

abundance: NA
d_gene: TRBD2
v_gene: TRBV20-1
j_gene: TRBJ2-1
CDR3nt: TGCAGTGCTAGGAACACTAGCGGGAAATACAATGAGCAGTTCTTC
CDR3aa: CSARNTSGKYNEQFF

abundance: few
d_gene: TRBD1
v_gene: TRBV9
j_gene: TRBJ2-4
CDR3nt: TGTGCCAGCAGCCCCGGACAGGGTGGGGCCAAAAACATTCAGTACTTC
CDR3aa: CASSPGQGGAKNIQYF

abundance: NA
d_gene: NA
v_gene: TRBV10-3
j_gene: TRBJ2-3
CDR3nt: TGTGCCATCAGTGAGTCCAACAGGGGCACAGATACGCAGTATTTT
CDR3aa: CAISESNRGTDTQYF

abundance: many
d_gene: NA
v_gene: TRBV10-3
j_gene: TRBJ1-4
CDR3nt: TGTGCCATCAGTGAAACTACAACTAATGAAAAACTGTTTTTT
CDR3aa: CAISETTTNEKLFF

abundance: NA
d_gene: TRBD2
v_gene: TRBV29-1
j_gene: TRBJ2-1
CDR3nt: TGCAGCCTATCGGGGGGGCAGAGAAATGAGCAGTTCTTC
CDR3aa: CSLSGGQRNEQFF

abundance: few
d_gene: NA
v_gene: TRBV5-1
j_gene: TRBJ2-5
CDR3nt: TGCGCCAGCAGCTTATCTACTACAGGGAACCAAGAGACCCAGTACTTC
CDR3aa: CASSLSTTGNQETQYF

abundance: NA
d_gene: NA
v_gene: TRBV20-1
j_gene: TRBJ2-7
CDR3nt: TGCAGCCCCCAAAGGACATACGAGCAGTACTTC
CDR3aa: CSPQRTYEQYF

abundance: NA
d_gene: TRBD1
v_gene: TRBV6-1
j_gene: TRBJ1-4
CDR3nt: TGTGCCAGCAGCCTGGACAGGCTGAGTGAAAAACTGTTTTTT
CDR3aa: CASSLDRLSEKLFF

abundance: NA
d_gene: NA
v_gene: TRBV14
j_gene: TRBJ2-2
CDR3nt: TGTGCCAGCAGCCAAAGGAGCCCCGGCACCGGGGAGCTGTTTTTT
CDR3aa: CASSQRSPGTGELFF

abundance: few
d_gene: NA
v_gene: TRBV29-1
j_gene: TRBJ2-7
CDR3nt: TGCAGCGTTGAGTTTTCCGGGAGAATCGACGAGCAGTACTTC
CDR3aa: CSVEFSGRIDEQYF

abundance: few
d_gene: NA
v_gene: TRBV10-2
j_gene: TRBJ2-7
CDR3nt: TGCGCCAGCAGTGAGAGGTCTTACGAGCAGTACTTC
CDR3aa: CASSERSYEQYF

abundance: NA
d_gene: TRBD2
v_gene: TRBV5-1
j_gene: TRBJ2-1
CDR3nt: TGCGCCAGCAGCTTCGGGAGGGCGTCCTACAATGAGCAGTTCTTC
CDR3aa: CASSFGRASYNEQFF

abundance: NA
d_gene: TRBD2
v_gene: TRBV5-1
j_gene: TRBJ2-3
CDR3nt: TGCGCCAGCAGCAACGGACTAGCGGGAGGTAGCGGCACAGATACGCAGTATTTT
CDR3aa: CASSNGLAGGSGTDTQYF

abundance: NA
d_gene: NA
v_gene: TRBV2
j_gene: TRBJ1-1
CDR3nt: TGTGCCATTACCCTTCCGGGACTGTTGAACACTGAAGCTTTCTTT
CDR3aa: CAITLPGLLNTEAFF

abundance: few
d_gene: NA
v_gene: TRBV10-3
j_gene: TRBJ2-3
CDR3nt: TGTGCCACCGACCAAAGGAGGGCCTGGGGTACGCAGTATTTT
CDR3aa: CATDQRRAWGTQYF

abundance: NA
d_gene: TRBD2
v_gene: TRBV3-1
j_gene: TRBJ2-3
CDR3nt: TGTGCCAGCAGCTCGGTGGGACTAGCGGGGCGTAGTGGTAGAGATACGCAGTATTTT
CDR3aa: CASSSVGLAGRSGRDTQYF

abundance: NA
d_gene: NA
v_gene: TRBV7-3
j_gene: TRBJ2-1
CDR3nt: TGTGCCAGCAGCTTAATCGCCTACAATGAGCAGTTCTTC
CDR3aa: CASSLIAYNEQFF